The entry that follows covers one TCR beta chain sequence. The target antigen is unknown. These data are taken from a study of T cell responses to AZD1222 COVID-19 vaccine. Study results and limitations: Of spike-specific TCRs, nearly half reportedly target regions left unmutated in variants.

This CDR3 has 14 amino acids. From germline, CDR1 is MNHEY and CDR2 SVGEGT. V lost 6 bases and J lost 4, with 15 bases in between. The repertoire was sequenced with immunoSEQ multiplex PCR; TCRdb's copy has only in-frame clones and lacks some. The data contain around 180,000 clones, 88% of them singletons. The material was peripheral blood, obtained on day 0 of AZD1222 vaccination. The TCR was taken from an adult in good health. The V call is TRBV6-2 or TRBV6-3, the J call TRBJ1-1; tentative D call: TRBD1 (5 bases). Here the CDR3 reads CASSKTVLGTEAFF. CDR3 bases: TGTGCCAGCAGCAAGACAGTTTTAGGCACTGAAGCTTTCTTT.